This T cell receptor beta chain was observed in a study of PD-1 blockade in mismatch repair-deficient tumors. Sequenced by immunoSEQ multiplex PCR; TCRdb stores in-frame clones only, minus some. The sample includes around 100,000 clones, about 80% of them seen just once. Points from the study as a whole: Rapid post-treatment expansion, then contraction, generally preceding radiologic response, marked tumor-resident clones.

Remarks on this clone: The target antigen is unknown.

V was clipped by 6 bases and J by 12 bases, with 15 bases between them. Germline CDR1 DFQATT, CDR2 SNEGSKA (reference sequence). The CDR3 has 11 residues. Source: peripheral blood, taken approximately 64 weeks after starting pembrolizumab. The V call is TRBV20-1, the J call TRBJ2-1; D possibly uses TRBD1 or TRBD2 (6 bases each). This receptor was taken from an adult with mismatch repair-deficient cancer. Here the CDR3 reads CSAGGPSTQFF. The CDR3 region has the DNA TGCAGTGCGGGGGGCCCAAGTACGCAGTTCTTC.